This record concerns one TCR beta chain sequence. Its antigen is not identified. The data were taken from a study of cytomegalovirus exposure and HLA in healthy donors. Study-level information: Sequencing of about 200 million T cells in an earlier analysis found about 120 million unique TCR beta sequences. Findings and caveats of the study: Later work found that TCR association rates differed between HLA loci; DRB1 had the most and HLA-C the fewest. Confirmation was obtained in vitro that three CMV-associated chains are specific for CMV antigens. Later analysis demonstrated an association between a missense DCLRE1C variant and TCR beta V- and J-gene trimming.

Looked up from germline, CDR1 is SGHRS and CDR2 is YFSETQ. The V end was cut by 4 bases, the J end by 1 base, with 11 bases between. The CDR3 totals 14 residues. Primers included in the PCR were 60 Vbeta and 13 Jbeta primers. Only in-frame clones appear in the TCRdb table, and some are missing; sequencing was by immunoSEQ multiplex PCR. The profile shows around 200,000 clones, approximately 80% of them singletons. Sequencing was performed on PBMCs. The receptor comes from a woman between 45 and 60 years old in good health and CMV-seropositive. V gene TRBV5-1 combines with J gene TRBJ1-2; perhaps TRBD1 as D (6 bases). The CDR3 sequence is CASSPRTDNYGYTF. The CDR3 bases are TGCGCCAGCAGCCCCCGGACAGATAACTATGGCTACACCTTC.